This entry describes one T cell receptor beta chain. In this sample, this clonotype turned up many times. It has no known antigen specificity. Qualities for individual bases were not recorded, and no much larger clone is one base off. This specimen belongs to a study of CD8 T cells in ankylosing spondylitis (dated by TCRdb to the late 2010s). For context, the study as a whole: The study set out to find disease-linked TCR variants by profiling T cell receptor beta repertoires in ankylosing spondylitis patients and healthy donors. Peripheral blood was sampled, and synovial fluid was also collected from ankylosing spondylitis patients. The whole study cohort included over a hundred healthy donors and roughly 24 ankylosing spondylitis patients.

For CDR1 and CDR2, the germline V gene (reference sequence) lists DFQATT and SNEGSKA. The germline V and J ends show losses of 2 bases and 5 bases respectively, and no gene match explains 10 bases of the junction. Inclusive of the bounding cysteine and phenylalanine, the CDR3 is 16 residues long. The kept DNA is CDR3 alone, 48 bases in frame from the first base. Broader findings and caveats from the paper: The disease-linked clones had a CD8+ phenotype and were found at relatively low frequencies in peripheral blood. Some of the motif variants had been reported before in the synovial fluid and blood of reactive arthritis patients, a finding that suggests common disease-initiation mechanisms. Blood from ankylosing spondylitis patients appeared to be characterized by a TCR beta motif made up of 8 or 9 highly homologous amino acid variants. Significant enrichment of the disease-linked clones was reported in matched synovial fluid samples from ankylosing spondylitis patients.

Sequenced using an Illumina HiSeq 2500. Quantitative 5'-RACE with molecular barcodes was the method used to prepare the TCR beta libraries. The study's processing was this. A new computational method based on a probabilistic model of VDJ rearrangement was used to identify disease-linked TCR variants. In TCRdb, the public reads were trimmed at Q25 with fastp and aligned with MiXCR, with productive beta chains retained. Identical CDR3 proteins give one entry, which carries the most common genes and DNA. The V and J calls come from TCRdb's annotation, not from the publication. This sample is represented by 150,000 to 200,000 distinct CDR3 sequences; approximately 12% of them were singletons. The ten largest clonotypes hold approximately 11% of the sample.

The sample comprised blood, either unsorted or a sorted T cell fraction (not recorded which). The chain uses TRBV20-1 and TRBJ2-3; 10 bases in between match TRBD2. This TCR derives from a female donor with ankylosing spondylitis or in good health (not recorded which). The DNA reads TGCAGTGCTAGAAGGTTGAGCGGGAGGGCCAAAGATACGCAGTATTTT. Its product reads: CSARRLSGRAKDTQYF.